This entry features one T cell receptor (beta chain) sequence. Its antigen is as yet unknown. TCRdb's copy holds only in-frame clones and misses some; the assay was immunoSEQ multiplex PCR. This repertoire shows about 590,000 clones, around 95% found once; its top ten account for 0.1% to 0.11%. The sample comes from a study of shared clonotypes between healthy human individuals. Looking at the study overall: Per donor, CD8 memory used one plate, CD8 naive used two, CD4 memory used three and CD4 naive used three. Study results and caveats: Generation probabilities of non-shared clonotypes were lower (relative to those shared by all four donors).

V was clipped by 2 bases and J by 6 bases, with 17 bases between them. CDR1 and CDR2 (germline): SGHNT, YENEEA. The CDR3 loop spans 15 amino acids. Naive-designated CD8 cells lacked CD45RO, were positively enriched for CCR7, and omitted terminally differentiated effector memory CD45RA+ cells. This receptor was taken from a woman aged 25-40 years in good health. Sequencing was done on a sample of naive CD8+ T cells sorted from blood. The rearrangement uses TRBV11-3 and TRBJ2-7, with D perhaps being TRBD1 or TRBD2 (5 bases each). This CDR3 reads CASSLRGTRSSEQYF. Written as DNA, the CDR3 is TGTGCCAGCAGCTTAAGGGGAACTAGATCGAGCGAGCAGTACTTC.